This is a list of T cell receptor beta chains from one sample in a study of OX40 agonist ivuxolimab in advanced cancers. Clones were read by immunoSEQ multiplex PCR, and TCRdb kept only the in-frame ones, dropping some. The repertoire consists of 30,000 to 40,000 clones, with more than 70% occurring once and the leading ten covering less than 30%. The specimen comprised CD4+ or CD8+ T cells sorted from blood, sampled in a trial of the OX40 agonist ivuxolimab. These receptors were obtained from an adult with an advanced solid tumor such as melanoma, head and neck, liver or kidney cancer. The CDR3 runs from the conserved cysteine through the conserved F or W. D genes are given only for firm matches. Clone size is not always given. Where it is, it says once, few, many or a class for expanded clones.

j_gene,d_gene,abundance,v_gene,CDR3aa,CDR3nt
TRBJ1-2,.,.,TRBV5-1,CASSRSPRTEGYGYTF,TGCGCCAGCAGCCGTAGTCCCCGGACAGAAGGATATGGCTACACCTTC
TRBJ1-1,.,.,TRBV28,CASRIAGAGNTEAFF,TGTGCCAGCAGAATTGCGGGAGCTGGGAACACTGAAGCTTTCTTT
TRBJ2-1,.,.,TRBV6-4,CASSDKPGRGSYNEQFF,TGTGCCAGCAGTGATAAGCCGGGACGAGGCTCCTACAATGAGCAGTTCTTC
TRBJ2-3,TRBD2,few,TRBV6-5,CASWLAGGREYF,TGTGCCAGCTGGCTAGCGGGGGGTCGGGAGTATTTT
TRBJ2-3,.,.,TRBV4-1,CASSQYVGGLVTDTQYF,TGCGCCAGCAGCCAATATGTTGGGGGCCTGGTAACAGATACGCAGTATTTT
TRBJ2-7,.,.,TRBV7-9,CASSLAIGSEQYF,TGTGCCAGCAGCTTAGCGATCGGTAGCGAGCAGTACTTC
TRBJ2-7,.,.,TRBV2,CASSEALRRAGEQYF,TGTGCCAGCAGTGAAGCGCTTAGGCGGGCTGGGGAGCAGTACTTC
TRBJ1-2,TRBD1,.,TRBV4-1,CASSQSGTVYGYTF,TGCGCCAGCAGCCAATCCGGGACAGTCTATGGCTACACCTTC
TRBJ2-1,.,.,TRBV7-6,CASSTTSSYNEQFF,TGTGCCAGCAGCACAACTAGTTCCTACAATGAGCAGTTCTTC
TRBJ2-7,TRBD2,.,TRBV15,CATSRVAGGISYEQYF,TGTGCCACCAGCAGGGTAGCGGGAGGGATCTCCTACGAGCAGTACTTC
TRBJ1-5,.,.,TRBV21-1,CASSKGQGREGNQPQHF,TGTGCCAGCAGCAAAGGCCAGGGAAGAGAAGGAAATCAGCCCCAGCATTTT
TRBJ1-5,.,.,TRBV28,CASSPDRAYQPQHF,TGTGCCAGCAGTCCGGACAGAGCTTATCAGCCCCAGCATTTT
TRBJ1-4,.,.,TRBV13,CASSFGTRNEKLFF,TGTGCCAGCAGCTTCGGGACTCGTAATGAAAAACTGTTTTTT
TRBJ2-3,.,.,TRBV7-6,CASSPSSGTDTQYF,TGTGCCAGCAGCCCGTCTTCTGGCACAGATACGCAGTATTTT
TRBJ1-6,.,.,TRBV7-6,CASSLTTGPNSPLHF,TGTGCCAGCAGCTTAACTACGGGACCTAATTCACCCCTCCACTTT
TRBJ2-3,.,once,TRBV7-6,CASSFEGPFSPSFSTDTQYF,TGTGCCAGCAGCTTTGAAGGTCCGTTCTCCCCGTCCTTTAGCACAGATACGCAGTATTTT
TRBJ2-1,.,once,TRBV27,CASSLGLPINEQFF,TGTGCCAGCAGTTTGGGACTCCCTATCAACGAGCAGTTCTTC
TRBJ2-5,.,.,TRBV18,CASSPRTDLQETQYF,TGTGCCAGCTCACCACGGACAGACCTCCAAGAGACCCAGTACTTC
TRBJ2-5,TRBD2,.,TRBV2,CASSEDSGGYQETQYF,TGTGCCAGCAGTGAAGATAGCGGGGGGTACCAAGAGACCCAGTACTTC
TRBJ1-6,TRBD1,large,TRBV28,CASSWPDRAGQSPLHF,TGTGCCAGCAGTTGGCCGGACAGGGCAGGGCAATCACCCCTCCACTTT
TRBJ2-7,TRBD1,.,TRBV5-4,CASKGGRQGNYEQYF,TGTGCCAGCAAAGGTGGGCGACAGGGGAACTACGAGCAGTACTTC
TRBJ1-5,.,.,TRBV10-3,CAISEFGTQPQHF,TGTGCCATCAGTGAGTTTGGTACTCAGCCCCAGCATTTT
TRBJ2-1,TRBD2,.,TRBV11-2,CASSFGGGRYNEQFF,TGTGCCAGCAGCTTTGGCGGGGGGCGGTACAATGAGCAGTTCTTC
TRBJ2-5,TRBD2,few,TRBV4-1,CASSSGLAGIETQYF,TGCGCCAGCAGCTCAGGACTAGCGGGGATAGAGACCCAGTACTTC
TRBJ1-4,.,.,TRBV15,CATSRASGGNEKLFF,TGTGCCACCAGCAGAGCTTCCGGGGGTAATGAAAAACTGTTTTTT
TRBJ1-2,TRBD1,.,TRBV13,CASKGQGDYGYTF,TGTGCCAGCAAGGGACAGGGCGACTATGGCTACACCTTC
TRBJ1-2,.,.,TRBV5-1,CASSLEGGYGYTF,TGCGCCAGCAGCTTAGAAGGGGGCTATGGCTACACCTTC
TRBJ2-2,.,.,TRBV9,CASSAYRVHTGELFF,TGTGCCAGCAGCGCTTACAGGGTTCACACCGGGGAGCTGTTTTTT
TRBJ2-7,.,once,TRBV27,CASSFLDRSYEQYF,TGTGCCAGCAGTTTTCTCGACAGGTCCTACGAGCAGTACTTC
TRBJ2-1,TRBD2,.,TRBV9,CASSAARLAAYNEQFF,TGTGCCAGCAGCGCGGCCCGACTAGCGGCCTACAATGAGCAGTTCTTC
TRBJ2-3,.,once,TRBV7-9,CASSFISEATDTQYF,TGTGCCAGCAGCTTCATAAGCGAGGCCACAGATACGCAGTATTTT
TRBJ2-3,TRBD2,.,TRBV4-2,CASSQESSGSGYTQYF,TGTGCCAGCAGCCAAGAATCTAGCGGGAGCGGTTATACGCAGTATTTT
TRBJ1-6,.,.,TRBV30,CAWVVAAVDNSPLHF,TGTGCCTGGGTTGTCGCGGCAGTCGATAATTCACCCCTCCACTTT
TRBJ1-1,TRBD1,.,TRBV28,CASSPRDRLYTEAFF,TGTGCCAGCAGCCCCCGGGACAGATTATACACTGAAGCTTTCTTT
TRBJ2-5,.,.,TRBV27,CASSFFQGGETQYF,TGTGCCAGCAGTTTTTTCCAGGGGGGAGAGACCCAGTACTTC
TRBJ1-1,.,.,TRBV19,CASTHGVNTEAFF,TGTGCCAGTACCCACGGGGTGAACACTGAAGCTTTCTTT
TRBJ2-7,TRBD2,few,TRBV4-1,CASSHAGADEQYF,TGCGCCAGCAGCCACGCGGGAGCCGACGAGCAGTACTTC
TRBJ2-5,TRBD1,.,TRBV30,CAWSLGQGGETQYF,TGTGCCTGGAGTTTGGGACAGGGTGGAGAGACCCAGTACTTC
TRBJ2-1,.,.,TRBV11-2,CASSSPTGYNEQFF,TGTGCCAGCAGCTCCCCCACAGGTTACAATGAGCAGTTCTTC
TRBJ2-1,.,.,TRBV7-8,CASSLLTRDEQFF,TGTGCCAGCAGCCTCCTGACTAGAGATGAGCAGTTCTTC
TRBJ2-7,.,.,TRBV6-5,CASSYGFPFFTYEQYF,TGTGCCAGCAGTTATGGGTTCCCTTTTTTTACCTACGAGCAGTACTTC